One T cell receptor (beta chain) is described in this entry. Its antigen is not identified. This sample was taken from a study of Graves' ophthalmopathy and Graves' hyperthyroidism. General study findings and limits: Also, most clonotypes expanded in the thyroid above 0.001 frequency appeared in blood.

Trimming cost V 2 bases and J 2 bases, with 12 bases left between them. This CDR3 region has 15 residues. The germline CDR1 and CDR2 sequences are LNHDA and SQIVND (reference sequence). Presentation of ophthalmopathy in the donors involved moderate-to-severe activity, CAS ≥3, NOSPECS ≥4 and a duration under 3 months. Orbital computed tomography, together with clinical symptoms, serum thyroxine, TRAb and thyroid ultrasound, was used for diagnosis. A volume of around 10 ml of fresh peripheral blood supplied the PBMCs. Amplified material comprised TCR beta CDR3 regions derived from RNA transcripts. An initial RT-PCR round employing HTBI primers preceded a second-round multiplex PCR. Using its own MiXCR run on the multiplex PCR reads, TCRdb lists one record per CDR3 protein. The sample has 600,000 to 700,000 distinct CDR3 sequences, over 40% seen once.

This chain uses TRBV19 with TRBJ1-1; a possible D gene is TRBD1 (6 bases). This TCR was sampled from an adult man with Graves' ophthalmopathy. The material sequenced was peripheral blood. The chain's CDR3 is CASSIYGQRNTEAFF. The CDR3 DNA reads TGTGCCAGTAGTATATATGGACAGCGAAACACTGAAGCTTTCTTT.